Following are 3 T cell receptor beta chains from one sample sequenced in a study of shared clonotypes between healthy human individuals. TCRdb's copy holds only in-frame clones and misses some; the assay was immunoSEQ multiplex PCR. The data contain about 1.1 million clones, about 80% of them singletons. Sequenced: memory CD4+ T cells from PBMCs. Described subset: CD45RA-negative fraction. These TCRs come from a man younger than 35 in good health. Some clones in this sample may be carry-over from other donors' samples.

The table lists this clone with a count of one. The gene calls are TRBV28 and TRBJ2-7; TRBD1 might be the D (5 bases). Looked up from germline, CDR1 is MDHEN and CDR2 is SYDVKM. Trimming cost V 2 bases and J 0 bases, with 17 bases left between them. The CDR3 runs to 17 residues. The CDR3 is CASSLPLGQLGSYEQYF. In nucleotides, the CDR3 is TGTGCCAGCAGTTTACCCTTGGGGCAATTGGGCTCCTACGAGCAGTACTTC.

The V and J genes are TRBV28 and TRBJ1-1; D ambiguous. With 7 bases removed from V and 1 base from J, the gap between germline ends came to 13 bases. The germline CDR1 and CDR2 sequences are MDHEN and SYDVKM. The CDR3 has 14 residues. CDR3 bases: TGTGCCAGCACCCTGGCCCGAGGGAACACTGAAGCTTTCTTT. It encodes CASTLARGNTEAFF.

The chain is built from TRBV19 and TRBJ2-7, with D possibly matching TRBD2 (5 bases). Trimming cost V 5 bases and J 0 bases, with 14 bases left between them. Per the germline V gene, CDR1 is LNHDA and CDR2 is SQIVND (reference sequence). CDR3 length: 15 residues. Here the CDR3 reads CASSSRRGSSYEQYF. The CDR3 DNA is TGTGCCAGTAGTTCCCGGCGAGGGAGCTCCTACGAGCAGTACTTC.